The clone carrying this T cell receptor beta chain was counted at least ten times. Its matching antigen is unknown. The data were obtained in a study of response to subunit inactivated influenza vaccine. General study points: With each seasonal influenza vaccination, the authors suggested, few new T cells are recruited.

In TCRdb, the RT-PCR reads were re-called with MiXCR into one record per CDR3 protein. The sample contains 400,000 to 650,000 distinct CDR3 sequences, less than 7.5% of which appear only once. The source was PBMCs from blood, collected roughly 24 months after vaccination. The sequence came from a man in his fifties or sixties who received an inactivated influenza vaccine.

The CDR3 DNA reads as TGTGCCAGCAGCTCTACAGGGGTGAATGAGCAGTTCTTC. This translates into CASSSTGVNEQFF. This chain links TRBV7-2 with TRBJ2-1; 7 nucleotides line up with TRBD1. CDR3 length equals 13 residues. Germline V lookup: CDR1 SGHTA, CDR2 FQGNSA. V gave up 4 bases and J gave up 7 bases; unmatched junction bases: 4.